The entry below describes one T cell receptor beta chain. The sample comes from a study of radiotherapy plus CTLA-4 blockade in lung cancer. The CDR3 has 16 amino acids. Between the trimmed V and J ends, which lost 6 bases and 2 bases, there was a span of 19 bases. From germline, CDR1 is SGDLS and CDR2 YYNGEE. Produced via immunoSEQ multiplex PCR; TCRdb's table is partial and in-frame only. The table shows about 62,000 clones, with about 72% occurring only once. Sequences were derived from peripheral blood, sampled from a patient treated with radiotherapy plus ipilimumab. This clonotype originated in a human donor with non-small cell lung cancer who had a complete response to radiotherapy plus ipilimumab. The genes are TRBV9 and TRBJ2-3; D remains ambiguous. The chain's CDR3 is CASNREGSANTDTQYF. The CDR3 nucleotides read TGTGCCAGCAACCGAGAAGGCAGCGCCAACACAGATACGCAGTATTTT.